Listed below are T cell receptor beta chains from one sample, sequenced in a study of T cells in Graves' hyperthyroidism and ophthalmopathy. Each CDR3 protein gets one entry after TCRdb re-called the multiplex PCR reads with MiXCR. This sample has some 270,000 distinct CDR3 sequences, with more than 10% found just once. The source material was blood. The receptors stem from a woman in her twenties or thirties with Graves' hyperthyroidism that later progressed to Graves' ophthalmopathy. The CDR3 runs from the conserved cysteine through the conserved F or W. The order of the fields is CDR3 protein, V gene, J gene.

CDR3aa: CASSLVWGAMNNEQFF
v_gene: TRBV5-1
j_gene: TRBJ2-1

CDR3aa: CASSQELNSWETQYF
v_gene: TRBV14
j_gene: TRBJ2-5

CDR3aa: CASSLPLGQGRFYNEQFF
v_gene: TRBV7-9
j_gene: TRBJ2-1

CDR3aa: CASSYSSGRVQETQYF
v_gene: TRBV6-2/TRBV6-3
j_gene: TRBJ2-5

CDR3aa: CASSPVAGGAYEQYF
v_gene: TRBV19
j_gene: TRBJ2-7

CDR3aa: CASSLDRVHEQYF
v_gene: TRBV3-1
j_gene: TRBJ2-7

CDR3aa: CASSLGTSATDTQYF
v_gene: TRBV27
j_gene: TRBJ2-3

CDR3aa: CASSSTNERFF
v_gene: TRBV28
j_gene: TRBJ2-1

CDR3aa: CSAFSDAGANVLTF
v_gene: TRBV29-1
j_gene: TRBJ2-6

CDR3aa: CSVGGTATNTEAFF
v_gene: TRBV29-1
j_gene: TRBJ1-1

CDR3aa: CASIPRGLVLRNEQFF
v_gene: TRBV5-5
j_gene: TRBJ2-1

CDR3aa: CASSRGTGGRAFF
v_gene: TRBV6-2/TRBV6-3
j_gene: TRBJ1-1

CDR3aa: CSARDVSTGQFNEQFF
v_gene: TRBV20-1
j_gene: TRBJ2-1

CDR3aa: CASNSADQETQYF
v_gene: TRBV5-4
j_gene: TRBJ2-5

CDR3aa: CASRSGTSGFYEQYF
v_gene: TRBV19
j_gene: TRBJ2-7

CDR3aa: CASSQGVEETQYF
v_gene: TRBV3-1
j_gene: TRBJ2-5

CDR3aa: CASSGPNEQFF
v_gene: TRBV5-8
j_gene: TRBJ2-1

CDR3aa: CASSQVRREGHDNEQFF
v_gene: TRBV4-2
j_gene: TRBJ2-1

CDR3aa: CASRTSGARHEQFF
v_gene: TRBV27
j_gene: TRBJ2-1

CDR3aa: CASSQDPAAGGLEQYF
v_gene: TRBV4-2
j_gene: TRBJ2-7

CDR3aa: CASSDRGVFYNEQFF
v_gene: TRBV2
j_gene: TRBJ2-1

CDR3aa: CATSRESPRASSYNEQFF
v_gene: TRBV15
j_gene: TRBJ2-1

CDR3aa: CSASSGLAGEYEQFF
v_gene: TRBV20-1
j_gene: TRBJ2-1

CDR3aa: CASSLRTSGLPKGETQYF
v_gene: TRBV7-9
j_gene: TRBJ2-5

CDR3aa: CASSSPKPSTGANVLTF
v_gene: TRBV27
j_gene: TRBJ2-6

CDR3aa: CASSTSISYNEQFF
v_gene: TRBV7-9
j_gene: TRBJ2-1

CDR3aa: CSARGGLAGGRKYF
v_gene: TRBV20-1
j_gene: TRBJ2-3

CDR3aa: CASGEKPFSYNEQFF
v_gene: TRBV27
j_gene: TRBJ2-1

CDR3aa: CSAHRDPNQPQHF
v_gene: TRBV20-1
j_gene: TRBJ1-5

CDR3aa: CASKREQGELEKLFF
v_gene: TRBV2
j_gene: TRBJ1-4

CDR3aa: CASSLYEREPYNEQFF
v_gene: TRBV7-8
j_gene: TRBJ2-1

CDR3aa: CASSIDKGNSPLHF
v_gene: TRBV19
j_gene: TRBJ1-6

CDR3aa: CASSFLGSTGEQYF
v_gene: TRBV7-8
j_gene: TRBJ2-7

CDR3aa: CASSLGDRVGTEAFF
v_gene: TRBV7-9
j_gene: TRBJ1-1

CDR3aa: CSVLGLAGGPSTDTQYF
v_gene: TRBV29-1
j_gene: TRBJ2-3

CDR3aa: CSAHYSGGTDTQYF
v_gene: TRBV20-1
j_gene: TRBJ2-3

CDR3aa: CAWRARQQTFTDTQYF
v_gene: TRBV30
j_gene: TRBJ2-3

CDR3aa: CASSSGTSGKDEETQYF
v_gene: TRBV7-9
j_gene: TRBJ2-5

CDR3aa: CASSLDRGLAGVLTDTQYF
v_gene: TRBV7-8
j_gene: TRBJ2-3

CDR3aa: CASRLRALYTDTQYF
v_gene: TRBV27
j_gene: TRBJ2-3

CDR3aa: CASSISSSGNAEQYF
v_gene: TRBV19
j_gene: TRBJ2-7

CDR3aa: CASSLAGTGVSPLHF
v_gene: TRBV7-9
j_gene: TRBJ1-6

CDR3aa: CASGAAGGSSYNEQFF
v_gene: TRBV7-8
j_gene: TRBJ2-1

CDR3aa: CASSLGHHTEAFF
v_gene: TRBV7-6
j_gene: TRBJ1-1

CDR3aa: CASSRGQGGRPQHF
v_gene: TRBV3-1
j_gene: TRBJ1-5

CDR3aa: CASSSLGVGAGGELFF
v_gene: TRBV6-1
j_gene: TRBJ2-2

CDR3aa: CASSSWGDEGSPLHF
v_gene: TRBV27
j_gene: TRBJ1-6